The 12 T cell receptor beta chains reported below all come from one sample, sequenced in a study of spatial heterogeneity in lung cancer. Specified time point: sample taken at primary tumor resection. Tumor, nontumor lung or frozen PBMC supplied whole RNA that was sequenced unsorted. MiXCR, applied by TCRdb to the 5' RACE reads, yields one record per CDR3 protein. Of tens of thousands of distinct CDR3 sequences listed, approximately 10% are singletons. The source material was PBMCs, sampled at surgery. These receptors came from a female donor with early-stage non-small cell lung cancer.

This rearrangement joins TRBV6-6 to TRBJ2-7; tentatively, D is TRBD1 (6 bases). This CDR3 region has 14 residues. V was pared by 0 bases and J by 4 bases, with 10 bases between. Germline lookup yields CDR1 MNHNY and CDR2 SVGAGI (reference sequence). In nucleotides, the CDR3 is TGTGCCAGCAGTTACTCATCCCAGGGGTACGAGCAGTACTTC. Translated: CASSYSSQGYEQYF.

In its sample, this clonotype was seen a few times. This chain uses TRBV9 with TRBJ1-4; D call uncertain. V lost 3 bases and J lost 0, with 9 bases in between. The CDR3 is made up of 15 amino acids. In germline, CDR1 is SGDLS, CDR2 YYNGEE. The CDR3 is CASSAREATNEKLFF. The CDR3 region has the DNA TGTGCCAGCAGCGCGAGGGAGGCAACTAATGAAAAACTGTTTTTT.

The chain links TRBV19 to TRBJ1-1; 7 bases match TRBD1. The CDR3 spans 16 residues. Germline loops: CDR1 LNHDA, CDR2 SQIVND (reference sequence). V lost 4 bases to trimming and J lost 3 bases; unmatched junction nucleotides: 11. In DNA, the CDR3 is TGTGCCAGTAGTAGCCCCCCCAGGGGGGTGGACACTGAAGCTTTCTTT. It encodes CASSSPPRGVDTEAFF.

The chain carries TRBV20-1 and TRBJ2-3; TRBD2 aligns across 10 bases. CDR3 length: 16 residues. After removal of 3 bases from V and 6 bases from J, the junction contained 12 bases not matched to a gene. The germline V gene has CDR1 DFQATT and CDR2 SNEGSKA (reference sequence). The CDR3 nucleotides read TGCAGTGCTAGGCCCTCCCTAGCGGGGGATGTTGATACGCAGTATTTT. The encoded protein is CSARPSLAGDVDTQYF.

This clonotype was observed a handful of times. This rearrangement joins TRBV7-2 to TRBJ2-1; 8 bases agree with TRBD1. The CDR3 has 16 residues. Germline trimming cut 5 bases from V and 3 bases from J; bases unmatched to any gene: 9. The V gene's germline CDR1 is SGHTA and CDR2 FQGNSA. The CDR3 reads CASSAMTGALYNEQFF. The CDR3 DNA reads as TGTGCCAGCAGCGCGATGACAGGGGCCCTCTACAATGAGCAGTTCTTC.

The chain joins TRBV3-1 to TRBJ2-2; D possibly corresponds to TRBD1 (5 bases). V was pared by 1 base and J by 1 base, with 13 bases between. Germline V gene lookup returns CDR1 LGHDT and CDR2 YNNKEL (reference sequence). CDR3 length: 17 amino acids. The CDR3 is CASSQVWVTENTGELFF. The CDR3 region has the DNA TGTGCCAGCAGCCAAGTTTGGGTGACAGAGAACACCGGGGAGCTGTTTTTT.

This clonotype showed up just a few times. The chain recombines TRBV12-3 or TRBV12-4 with TRBJ2-3, with a weak D call TRBD1 (6 bases). Trimming took off 7 bases at V and 5 bases at J, with 19 bases between the two ends. This CDR3 has 15 residues. The DNA for the CDR3 is TGTGCCAGCATCCTCGGCGGCAGGGGCGGAGATACGCAGTATTTT. This encodes CASILGGRGGDTQYF.

The rearrangement joins TRBV12-3 or TRBV12-4 to TRBJ2-3, with TRBD1 identical over 9 bases. V lost 5 bases to trimming and J lost 4 bases; unmatched junction nucleotides: 10. CDR3 size: 16 residues. CDR3 sequence: CASSPTGQGGADTQYF. DNA of the CDR3: TGTGCCAGCAGTCCCACGGGACAGGGAGGGGCAGATACGCAGTATTTT.

This chain connects TRBV12-3 or TRBV12-4 to TRBJ1-2; 7 bases are a match to TRBD1. The V gene end was trimmed by 1 base and the J gene end by 8 bases; junction bases not matched to a gene: 22. This CDR3 has 19 residues. CDR3 in amino acids: CASSLVLRDRTNYGYGYTF. The CDR3 nucleotides are TGTGCCAGCAGTTTAGTATTGCGGGACAGAACTAACTATGGCTACGGCTACACCTTC.

V and J are TRBV7-2 and TRBJ2-7, with 11 positions matching TRBD2. Germline CDR1 and CDR2: SGHTA and FQGNSA. Germline trimming cut 2 bases from V and 0 bases from J; bases unmatched to any gene: 9. The CDR3 extends over 18 amino acids. In DNA form, the CDR3 reads TGTGCCAGCAGCTTATACTCCGGGACTAGCGGATCCTCCTACGAGCAGTACTTC. It encodes CASSLYSGTSGSSYEQYF.

This clonotype was seen ten or more times. CDR3 amino acids: CAISESGSIDEQFF. The CDR3 bases are TGTGCCATCAGTGAGTCCGGGAGTATCGATGAGCAGTTCTTC. This rearrangement joins TRBV10-3 to TRBJ2-1; a possible D gene is TRBD2 (6 bases). Trimming removed 0 bases at V and 8 bases at J, with 11 bases between. CDR1 ENHRY and CDR2 SYGVKD come from the germline V gene. The CDR3 loop spans 14 amino acids.

This clonotype has a handful of counts. The chain employs TRBV13 and TRBJ1-1; no firm D call. This CDR3 contains 13 residues. V lost 5 bases and J lost 4, with 11 bases in between. Germline CDR1 PRHDT, CDR2 FYEKMQ (reference sequence). The DNA for the CDR3 is TGTGCCAGCAGCCCCGAGGAGGGCACTGAAGCTTTCTTT. Translating gives CASSPEEGTEAFF.